This passage covers 20 T cell receptor beta chains from one sample sequenced in a study of a mutant IDH1 vaccine in newly diagnosed glioma. Time point indicated: week 5, during vaccination. The content of each vaccine dose was 300 ug of mutant IDH1 20-mer peptide, and topical imiquimod accompanied it. Data came from immunoSEQ multiplex PCR; TCRdb stores just in-frame clones and leaves some out. Of about 27,000 clones detected, approximately 79% appear once; the ten largest clones hold more than 5.5%. For these receptors, no antigen is known. This sample comprised PBMCs, obtained from a glioma patient whose treatment included an IDH1 peptide vaccine. The receptors shown here come from a man aged 40-50 years with glioma. Some clones in this sample may be carry-over from other donors' samples.

This chain links TRBV11-1 with TRBJ2-3; D call uncertain. V was trimmed by 8 bases and J by 5 bases, leaving 11 bases between them. The CDR3 sequence is 12 residues long. The germline V gene has CDR1 SGHAT and CDR2 FQDESV (reference sequence). Here the CDR3 DNA reads TGTGCCAGCGCGTCAAGAATAGATACGCAGTATTTT. Translated, it gives CASASRIDTQYF.

The V and J genes are TRBV27 and TRBJ2-7, with TRBD1 matching over 8 bases. The CDR3 contains 15 residues. Looked up from germline, CDR1 is MNHEY and CDR2 is SMNVEV (reference sequence). The V gene end was trimmed by 1 base and the J gene end by 6 bases; junction bases not matched to a gene: 8. The CDR3 reads CASSLYFGQGGEQYF. The CDR3 DNA is TGTGCCAGCAGTTTATATTTCGGACAGGGAGGCGAGCAGTACTTC.

The chain couples TRBV9 to TRBJ2-5, with D perhaps TRBD2 (6 bases). Trimming removed 1 base at V and 4 bases at J, with 14 bases between. Germline CDR1 is SGDLS and CDR2 is YYNGEE. This CDR3 region has 15 residues. The CDR3 sequence: CASSVRDSVSETQYF. CDR3 nucleotides: TGTGCCAGCAGCGTACGGGACTCCGTCTCAGAGACCCAGTACTTC.

The J gene is TRBJ1-4, the V gene TRBV25-1; TRBD1 is a possible D gene (6 bases). Trimming removed 3 bases at V and 8 bases at J, with 22 bases between. The CDR3 totals 17 residues. CDR1 and CDR2 from the germline V gene are MGHDK and SYGVNS. CDR3 in DNA: TGTGCCAGCAGTGATTTAAATAATCGCAGGGGTAGAGAAAAACTGTTTTTT. The encoded protein is CASSDLNNRRGREKLFF.

This chain joins TRBV11-3 and TRBJ1-2; 12 bases line up with TRBD1. Per the germline V gene, CDR1 is SGHNT and CDR2 is YENEEA. J was trimmed by 4 bases and V by 1 base; bases with no gene match: 10. This CDR3 is built from 18 residues. The DNA of the CDR3 is TGTGCCAGCAGCTTAGTAACCGGGACAGGGGGCCGGAGCTATGGCTACACCTTC. It is translated as CASSLVTGTGGRSYGYTF.

This chain links TRBV29-1 with TRBJ1-1; TRBD1 agrees at 9 bases. V shed 6 bases and J 6 bases; nucleotides not matched to a gene: 14. CDR3 length: 15 residues. Germline lookup yields CDR1 SQVTM and CDR2 ANQGSEA. The CDR3 here is CSVFFMDRGFSEAFF. CDR3 coding DNA: TGCAGCGTCTTTTTTATGGACAGGGGATTCTCTGAAGCTTTCTTT. The whole variable domain, remainder taken from reference TRBV29-1 and TRBJ1-1, is SAVISQKPSRDICQRGTSLTIQCQVDSQVTMMFWYRQQPGQSLTLIATANQGSEATYESGFVIDKFPISRPNLTFSTLTVSNMSPEDSSIYLCSVFFMDRGFSEAFFGQGTRLTVV.

This chain links TRBV5-5 with TRBJ1-2; D is possibly TRBD1 (5 bases). The germline CDR1 and CDR2 sequences are SGHKS and YYEKEE (reference sequence). V was pared by 0 bases and J by 7 bases, with 10 bases between. There are 13 residues in the CDR3. CDR3 DNA sequence: TGTGCCAGCAGCTTGGGCGGGGGAAGTGGCTACACCTTC. Translated: CASSLGGGSGYTF. Full variable domain (remainder filled in from reference TRBV5-5 and TRBJ1-2): DAGVTQSPTHLIKTRGQQVTLRCSPISGHKSVSWYQQVLGQGPQFIFQYYEKEERGRGNFPDRFSARQFPNYSSELNVNALLLGDSALYLCASSLGGGSGYTFGSGTRLTVV.

This rearrangement joins TRBV5-1 to TRBJ2-6, with 7 bases lining up with TRBD1. V gave up 0 bases and J gave up 0 bases; unmatched junction bases: 12. The V gene's germline CDR1 is SGHRS and CDR2 YFSETQ. The length of the CDR3 is 20 residues. The CDR3 DNA follows: TGCGCCAGCAGCTTGGCGTTGGGACAGATATTCAGCTCTGGGGCCAACGTCCTGACTTTC. This sequence encodes CASSLALGQIFSSGANVLTF.

The V and J genes are TRBV4-3 and TRBJ1-3, with a possible D match to TRBD1 (5 bases). Germline CDR1 is LGHNA and CDR2 is YSLEER. Trimming removed 3 bases at V and 0 bases at J, with 9 bases between. The CDR3 spans 15 residues. This CDR3 reads CASSQGRYSGNTIYF. The CDR3 DNA sequence: TGCGCCAGCAGCCAGGGACGGTACTCTGGAAACACCATATATTTT.

The chain links TRBV5-8 to TRBJ1-1, with 8 bases lining up with TRBD1. Trimming removed 4 bases from V and 5 bases from J; junction bases left unmatched: 7. CDR1 SGHTS and CDR2 YDEGEE come from the germline V gene. This CDR3 region has 14 residues. The CDR3 DNA follows: TGTGCCAGCAGCGTCGACAGGGGTGAGACTGAAGCTTTCTTT. Its translation is CASSVDRGETEAFF.

V gene TRBV7-2 combines with J gene TRBJ2-7, with 13 bases identical to TRBD2. Germline CDR1 is SGHTA and CDR2 is FQGNSA. Losses at the gene ends were 1 base for V and 9 bases for J; bases not matched to a gene: 6. This CDR3 comprises 15 residues. This CDR3 is CASSLDGTSGDLQYF. Here the CDR3 DNA reads TGTGCCAGCAGCTTAGATGGGACTAGCGGGGATCTGCAGTACTTC. The full variable domain, rest sourced from reference TRBV7-2 and TRBJ2-7, is GAGVSQSPSNKVTEKGKDVELRCDPISGHTALYWYRQSLGQGLEFLIYFQGNSAPDKSGLPSDRFSAERTGGSVSTLTIQRTQQEDSAVYLCASSLDGTSGDLQYFGPGTRLTVT.

The gene calls are TRBV13 and TRBJ1-1; 7 bases map to TRBD1. Germline V gene data show CDR1 as PRHDT and CDR2 as FYEKMQ (reference sequence). The CDR3 contains 15 residues. J was trimmed by 2 bases and V by 5 bases; bases with no gene match: 8. The CDR3 sequence: CASSPTGASNTEAFF. CDR3 in DNA: TGTGCCAGCAGCCCCACAGGGGCGTCAAACACTGAAGCTTTCTTT.

CDR3 loop: CASSELGRKPSGQFF. The CDR3 DNA sequence: TGTGCCAGCAGTGAATTGGGACGTAAACCCAGTGGGCAGTTCTTC. The genes are TRBV25-1 and TRBJ2-1; the D call may be TRBD1 or TRBD2 (5 bases each). V shed 1 base and J shed 12 bases, with 19 bases lying between them. CDR3 size: 15 residues. Germline loops: CDR1 MGHDK, CDR2 SYGVNS.

This chain links TRBV19 with TRBJ1-1, with D unclear. This CDR3 has 13 amino acids. Germline CDR1 LNHDA, CDR2 SQIVND (reference sequence). The V and J ends lost 6 bases and 7 bases respectively, with 15 bases between them. Here the CDR3 reads CASRIIVGGEAFF. For the CDR3, the DNA is TGTGCCAGTAGAATTATCGTGGGAGGTGAAGCTTTCTTT.

The rearrangement links TRBV5-4 to TRBJ1-2; tentatively, D is TRBD1 (5 bases). In germline, CDR1 is SGHNT, CDR2 YYREEE (reference sequence). Trimming cost V 0 bases and J 5 bases, with 11 bases left between them. This CDR3 contains 14 residues. The CDR3 region is CASSLGGTEYGYTF. The CDR3 DNA sequence: TGTGCCAGCAGCTTGGGAGGGACCGAATATGGCTACACCTTC.

The CDR3 DNA sequence: TGCGCCACCAACACCGACAGAGGCGCAGGCTACACCTTC. Protein: CATNTDRGAGYTF. The chain uses TRBV5-1 and TRBJ1-2, with D perhaps matching TRBD1 (5 bases). The CDR3 is made up of 13 amino acids. Per the germline V gene, CDR1 is SGHRS and CDR2 is YFSETQ. Deletions cut 9 bases from V and 8 bases from J, with 20 bases between. The whole variable domain, remainder taken from reference TRBV5-1 and TRBJ1-2, is KAGVTQTPRYLIKTRGQQVTLSCSPISGHRSVSWYQQTPGQGLQFLFEYFSETQRNKGNFPGRFSGRQFSNSRSEMNVSTLELGDSALYLCATNTDRGAGYTFGSGTRLTVV.

The chain carries TRBV10-2 and TRBJ1-1; D unresolved. Trimming stripped 5 bases from V and 6 bases from J, with 19 bases between. The CDR3 contains 15 residues. Germline V lookup: CDR1 WSHSY, CDR2 SAAADI. The CDR3: CASSLFPDGRSEAFF. CDR3 sequence (DNA): TGCGCCAGCAGTCTGTTCCCGGACGGCCGGTCTGAAGCTTTCTTT.

V usage is TRBV28 and J usage is TRBJ1-4; a possible D gene is TRBD1 (6 bases). Germline lookup yields CDR1 MDHEN and CDR2 SYDVKM. The V gene lost 5 bases and the J gene lost 8 bases, with 18 bases spanning the gap. The CDR3 consists of 15 residues. The CDR3 coding sequence is TGTGCCAGCAGTGGGAGCCCCTACAGGGACGAAAAACTGTTTTTT. Its translation: CASSGSPYRDEKLFF.

This clone has more than one count but fewer than ten. The chain joins TRBV7-6 to TRBJ2-7; 11 bases line up with TRBD1. Germline V CDR1 and CDR2: SGHVS, FNYEAQ. Trimming at V came to 0 bases and at J to 5 bases, leaving 3 bases not matched to a gene. The CDR3 is made up of 15 amino acids. For the CDR3, the DNA is TGTGCCAGCAGCTTAGCAGGGACAGGGGGGAACGAGCAGTACTTC. The encoded protein is CASSLAGTGGNEQYF.

V usage is TRBV30 and J usage is TRBJ2-7; the match to TRBD1 covers 8 bases. Germline-derived CDR1 and CDR2 are GTSNPN and SVGIG (reference sequence). With 5 bases clipped from V and 5 bases from J, the junction kept 11 bases outside the gene matches. The CDR3 length is 14 residues. CDR3 in amino acids: CAWVARGTGDEQYF. DNA of the CDR3: TGTGCCTGGGTCGCACGGGGGACAGGTGACGAGCAGTACTTC.